The next 10 T cell receptor beta chains were all read from a single sample in a study of T cell responses to AZD1222 COVID-19 vaccine. The assay was immunoSEQ multiplex PCR, and TCRdb's table has in-frame clones only and misses some. Of about 140,000 clones in the sample, around 90% were seen once. The source was peripheral blood, collected 28 days after the second dose of the MenACWY control vaccine. The receptors come from an adult who received the MenACWY meningococcal vaccine as a control.

The rearrangement joins TRBV29-1 to TRBJ2-1; 9 bases are shared with TRBD1. V lost 2 bases to trimming and J lost 12 bases; unmatched junction nucleotides: 14. The CDR3 has 15 amino acids. Germline CDR1 and CDR2: SQVTM and ANQGSEA. For the CDR3, the DNA is TGCAGCGTTGAACAGACAGGGGGTGGACAATTCGTGCAGTTCTTC. Translating it yields CSVEQTGGGQFVQFF.

CDR3 DNA: TGTGCCAGCTCACCGGGAGGGACAGGGACTGGAAACACCATATATTTT. This sequence encodes CASSPGGTGTGNTIYF. The rearrangement links TRBV18 to TRBJ1-3, with TRBD1 matching 9 bases. Germline V lookup: CDR1 KGHSH, CDR2 LQKENI. V gave up 3 bases and J gave up 2 bases; unmatched junction bases: 5. The CDR3 length is 16 residues.

In this sample, this clone turned up once. The rearrangement links TRBV5-6 to TRBJ2-7; possibly TRBD2 for D (6 bases). This CDR3 is built from 14 residues. V lost 3 bases and J 2 bases, leaving 12 bases between the germline ends. Germline CDR1 SGHDT, CDR2 YYEEEE. In DNA form, the CDR3 reads TGTGCCAGCAGCTCCCTGGGGGAGGCCTACGAGCAGTACTTC. Translated: CASSSLGEAYEQYF.

The V gene is TRBV9, the J gene TRBJ2-5; TRBD1 matches 10 bases. Trimming removed 3 bases from V and 2 bases from J; junction bases left unmatched: 7. Germline V gene data show CDR1 as SGDLS and CDR2 as YYNGEE. This CDR3 is 16 amino acids long. The CDR3 nucleotides read TGTGCCAGCAGCGGAGGACAGGGGGGTAGGCAAGAGACCCAGTACTTC. Protein sequence: CASSGGQGGRQETQYF.

This clone was seen just once. CDR3 coding DNA: TGTGCCAGCAGTACCGGGGACAGGGCTAATTCACCCCTCCACTTT. Translation: CASSTGDRANSPLHF. V and J are TRBV6-5 and TRBJ1-6, with 9 bases lining up with TRBD1. Germline CDR1 MNHEY, CDR2 SVGAGI. V gave up 5 bases and J gave up 6 bases; unmatched junction bases: 5. The CDR3 sequence is 15 residues long.

The chain is built from TRBV4-3 and TRBJ2-7, with 7 bases fitting TRBD1. This CDR3 is built from 15 residues. The V segment lost 1 base and the J segment 2 bases; nucleotides outside the gene matches: 5. Germline CDR1 and CDR2: LGHNA and YSLEER. In DNA form, the CDR3 reads TGCGCCAGCAGCCAAGCCCTCGGGACAGCCTACGAGCAGTACTTC. Its translation: CASSQALGTAYEQYF.

The chain employs TRBV11-3 and TRBJ2-7, with a weak D call TRBD2 (6 bases). V was pared by 5 bases and J by 2 bases, with 13 bases between. CDR1 SGHNT and CDR2 YENEEA come from the germline V gene. This CDR3 region has 14 residues. The CDR3 protein is CASSHRDSPYEQYF. The CDR3 DNA reads as TGTGCCAGCAGCCACCGGGACTCCCCCTACGAGCAGTACTTC.

This clone was counted once. This chain uses TRBV12-3 or TRBV12-4 with TRBJ2-5; no reliable D call. The ends were cut back, 5 bases at V and 5 bases at J, with 9 bases in the middle. The CDR3 is made up of 12 amino acids. This chain's CDR3 is CASSIKRETQYF. For the CDR3, the DNA is TGTGCCAGCAGTATTAAAAGGGAGACCCAGTACTTC.

V gene TRBV6-5 combines with J gene TRBJ1-3; D possibly corresponds to TRBD1 (5 bases). Germline loops: CDR1 MNHEY, CDR2 SVGAGI. This CDR3 has 14 residues. Between the trimmed V and J ends, which lost 5 bases and 1 base, there was a span of 9 bases. The CDR3 is CASSLRVSGNTIYF. The CDR3 DNA reads as TGTGCCAGCAGTCTCAGGGTTTCTGGAAACACCATATATTTT.

The CDR3, as DNA: TGCGCCAGCAGCCCTACACTGAACACTGAAGCTTTCTTT. Its translation is CASSPTLNTEAFF. The chain carries TRBV5-1 and TRBJ1-1; D is ambiguous. CDR3 length equals 13 residues. Trimming left V 4 bases short and J 0 bases short, with 7 bases between. The germline gives CDR1 SGHRS, CDR2 YFSETQ.